The entry below describes one T cell receptor (beta chain). Its antigen is still unknown. When sampled, the donors appeared nominally healthy, though they likely had unrecorded immune exposures. The source of the sample is a study of cytomegalovirus exposure and HLA in healthy donors. Primers: 60 Vbeta forward and 13 Jbeta reverse. The protocol was immunoSEQ multiplex PCR, while the TCRdb copy is restricted to in-frame clones and leaves out a portion. The data contain 150,000 to 200,000 clones, around nine tenths of them seen just once; the ten biggest clones take up approximately 1.7%. Points from the study as a whole: Later work showed greater clonal expansion in HLA-associated TCR beta chains than in equally common others. There were a few CMV-associated chains whose specificity for CMV antigens was confirmed in vitro.

The CDR3 covers 15 residues. Trimming took 4 bases from V and 7 from J; bases not matched to a gene: 10. Germline V gene lookup returns CDR1 SGHVS and CDR2 FNYEAQ. The clonotype comes from a woman in her late teens or twenties in good health and CMV-seronegative. What was sequenced was PBMCs. This chain joins TRBV7-6 and TRBJ2-7; 10 nucleotides line up with TRBD1. The CDR3 is CASSSRGQGLVEQYF. CDR3 DNA sequence: TGTGCCAGCAGCTCACGGGGACAGGGGTTAGTGGAGCAGTACTTC.